This T cell receptor beta chain was documented in a study of T cells in Graves' hyperthyroidism and ophthalmopathy. Study-level background: Any treatment followed the collection of peripheral blood at initial diagnosis. Study conclusions and caveats: Also found in blood were most expanded thyroid clonotypes above 0.001.

The TCR beta CDR3 regions underwent amplification using RNA transcripts as the source. A set of HTBI primers served as the primers for a first-round RT-PCR of the TCR CDR3. MiXCR, applied by TCRdb to the multiplex PCR reads, yields one record per CDR3 protein. The sample lists about 380,000 distinct CDR3 sequences; roughly 20% were seen once. The germline V gene encodes CDR1 MNHEY and CDR2 SVGEGT. Germline trimming cut 2 bases from V and 10 bases from J; bases unmatched to any gene: 7. The CDR3 has 14 residues. Points on this clonotype: Antigen: not known.

The sequencing input was blood. The chain links TRBV6-2 or TRBV6-3 to TRBJ2-1; TRBD2 matches at 8 bases. This TCR came from a man aged 18 to 29 with Graves' ophthalmopathy. The CDR3 coding sequence is TGTGCCAGCAGTTACGGGACTAGTTGGGGGGAGCAGTTCTTC. It encodes CASSYGTSWGEQFF.